This T cell receptor beta chain was found in a study of PD-L1 blockade in urothelial cancer. Produced via immunoSEQ multiplex PCR; TCRdb's table is partial and in-frame only. The data show about 85,000 clones, roughly 84% seen once. The CDR3 sequence is 16 residues long. V lost 1 base to trimming and J lost 0 bases, with 12 bases between them. Germline-derived CDR1 and CDR2 are SEHNR and FQNEAQ (reference sequence). Indicated time point: pretreatment peripheral blood. The sequencing here drew on PBMCs, taken around atezolizumab (anti-PD-L1) treatment. The chain combines TRBV7-9 with TRBJ1-2; no clear D gene. This receptor was taken from a man aged 55 to 70 with urothelial cancer. CDR3 residues: CASSLGGVATNYGYTF. The CDR3 DNA is TGTGCCAGCAGCTTAGGCGGGGTCGCCACTAACTATGGCTACACCTTC.